This T cell receptor (beta chain) was identified during a study of cytomegalovirus exposure and HLA in healthy donors (TCRdb year 2017). With respect to the entire study: The 500 to 800 repertoires of the first cohort and the 120 validation repertoires were produced on the same platform, according to a later analysis. A separate validation cohort of roughly 120 different subjects was used in addition to the roughly 640-subject first cohort. The study aimed to test whether cataloging public T cell receptors could reveal signatures of past pathogen exposure. The study combined high-throughput TCR immunosequencing, statistical association of individual TCRs with disease status, and machine learning to predict cytomegalovirus infection status.

The full study reports these points: The study listed 150 to 200 TCR beta chains as associated with cytomegalovirus. Three of the identified cytomegalovirus-associated TCR beta chains were confirmed in vitro to be specific for cytomegalovirus antigens. Across donors, most TCR sequences were observed very rarely, whereas some public TCRs were present in many individuals. A later analysis lacked HLA typing for the validation cohort, so it scored co-occurrence in that cohort across all 120 repertoires. Of the cluster scores, roughly 95% were above 0 in a later analysis, which found that TCRs clustered in the first cohort also tended to co-occur in the 130 or so validation repertoires. The authors suggested that the approach could potentially be extended to other disease states and immunological phenotypes. Cytomegalovirus status was reported to be diagnosed by the classifier with high specificity and sensitivity in both the original and validation cohorts.

The library was made by the immunoSEQ multiplex PCR assay. The study's processing was this. To diagnose cytomegalovirus status from the catalog of TCR beta chain sequences, a statistical classification framework was built. Held by TCRdb, this immuneACCESS table contains in-frame sequences only and omits some clones. Under half of the omission traces to an unresolved V gene where checked; the cause of the rest is unknown. V and J calls and clone size come straight from that table; D and trimming were deduced from the DNA. Counted in this sample were roughly 200,000 clones; roughly 81% of them appeared once. Jointly, the top ten make up about 1.2% of the sample. The donors were included in the validation cohort of over a hundred subjects, a group kept apart from the roughly 700-subject first cohort. Of note for this clone: Its antigen remains undetermined. No much larger clone exists at a distance of one base, and base qualities are not known.

What was sequenced was PBMCs. The TCR originated in a woman between 25 and 40 years old in good health and CMV-seronegative.

The CDR3: CASRADTSYEQYF. DNA sequence: TGTGCCAGCAGGGCGGACACTTCCTACGAGCAGTACTTC. Recombination connected TRBV2 to TRBJ2-7; tentative D gene TRBD1, with 5 bases matching. The germline V gene sets CDR1 to SNHLY and CDR2 to FYNNEI. The CDR3 sequence holds 13 residues, the cysteine and phenylalanine included. Only the CDR3 DNA stays, 39 bases, in frame from base 1. V is cut by 6 bases and J by 1 base, and the space between the germline ends is 10 bases.